A single sample is the source of the 30 T cell receptor beta chains below, sequenced in a study of technical replicates of blood from a few donors. Data came from immunoSEQ multiplex PCR; TCRdb stores just in-frame clones and leaves some out. The data show more than 65,000 clones, around 95% seen once. The sequencing sample was made of T cells isolated from PBMCs. The receptors originated from a human donor in good health.

J is TRBJ2-2 and V is TRBV7-2; TRBD2 agrees at 7 bases. Unmatched junction bases numbered 11, after V lost 5 bases and J lost 5 bases. This CDR3 region has 16 residues. Germline CDR1 reads SGHTA; CDR2 reads FQGNSA. CDR3 sequence reads: CASSMSAGAGTGELFF. The CDR3 DNA reads as TGTGCCAGCAGCATGAGCGCGGGAGCCGGTACCGGGGAGCTGTTTTTT.

The chain recombines TRBV5-1 with TRBJ2-7; D is uncertain. Trimming removed 3 bases from V and 1 base from J, with 11 bases in between. CDR3 length equals 14 residues. The germline V gene has CDR1 SGHRS and CDR2 YFSETQ. CDR3 in amino acids: CASSSEVRSYEQYF. The CDR3 coding sequence is TGCGCCAGCAGCTCAGAGGTAAGGTCCTACGAGCAGTACTTC.

The rearrangement joins TRBV11-3 to TRBJ2-3, with TRBD2 identical over 11 bases. This CDR3 has 13 amino acids. Germline V lookup: CDR1 SGHNT, CDR2 YENEEA. The V gene end was trimmed by 2 bases and the J gene end by 8 bases; junction bases not matched to a gene: 0. The DNA of the CDR3 is TGTGCCAGCAGCTTAACTAGCGGGGGTACGCAGTATTTT. Translation: CASSLTSGGTQYF.

This sequence joins TRBV27 and TRBJ2-1; perhaps TRBD2 as D (6 bases). Trimming removed 3 bases at V and 5 bases at J, with 11 bases between. The germline gives CDR1 MNHEY, CDR2 SMNVEV (reference sequence). The CDR3 loop spans 14 amino acids. The CDR3 DNA follows: TGTGCCAGCAGTTTCTCCGGGGGTCACAATGAGCAGTTCTTC. Translated, it gives CASSFSGGHNEQFF.

This clone appeared once. V and J are TRBV5-4 and TRBJ2-1; perhaps TRBD1 as D (5 bases). This CDR3 comprises 16 residues. CDR1 is SGHNT, CDR2 YYREEE, per germline (reference sequence). Trimming left V 3 bases short and J 1 base short, with 14 bases between. The CDR3 protein is CASSSRALVSYNEQFF. CDR3 nucleotides: TGTGCCAGCAGCTCCAGGGCGCTGGTATCCTACAATGAGCAGTTCTTC.

The gene calls are TRBV7-2 and TRBJ1-5, with TRBD1 as a possible D gene (5 bases). Per germline, CDR1 SGHTA and CDR2 FQGNSA. V was cut by 1 base and J by 3 bases, with 10 bases left in between. The CDR3 has 15 amino acids. In nucleotides, the CDR3 is TGTGCCAGCAGCTTAGGGGCAGGGAACAATCAGCCCCAGCATTTT. Translation: CASSLGAGNNQPQHF. The whole variable domain, remainder taken from reference TRBV7-2 and TRBJ1-5, is GAGVSQSPSNKVTEKGKDVELRCDPISGHTALYWYRQSLGQGLEFLIYFQGNSAPDKSGLPSDRFSAERTGGSVSTLTIQRTQQEDSAVYLCASSLGAGNNQPQHFGDGTRLSIL.

This chain links TRBV19 with TRBJ1-5; D gene ambiguous. Germline assignment: CDR1 LNHDA and CDR2 SQIVND (reference sequence). This CDR3 comprises 17 residues. Between the trimmed V and J ends, which lost 0 bases and 3 bases, there was a span of 15 bases. The CDR3 spells CASSIDGSARLNQPQHF. Written as DNA, the CDR3 is TGTGCCAGTAGTATAGATGGGTCAGCCCGACTCAATCAGCCCCAGCATTTT.

The rearrangement uses TRBV6-6 and TRBJ1-1, with D maybe TRBD1 (6 bases). V was cut by 5 bases and J by 2 bases, with 9 bases left in between. CDR1 and CDR2 (germline): MNHNY, SVGAGI (reference sequence). The CDR3 totals 13 residues. CDR3 nucleotide sequence: TGTGCCAGCAGTCAGGGGAGTAACACTGAAGCTTTCTTT. It encodes CASSQGSNTEAFF.

The chain recombines TRBV19 with TRBJ1-2; D gene ambiguous. V lost 3 bases and J 8 bases, leaving 10 bases between the germline ends. The CDR3 covers 12 residues. Germline CDR1 and CDR2: LNHDA and SQIVND (reference sequence). The DNA for the CDR3 is TGTGCCAGTAGTATCTCGGTTGAAGGCTACACCTTC. Encoded protein: CASSISVEGYTF.

The chain has TRBV10-3 and TRBJ2-7; 10 bases fit TRBD1. Germline V gene lookup returns CDR1 ENHRY and CDR2 SYGVKD. This CDR3 is 15 amino acids long. Trimming took 3 bases from V and 1 from J; bases not matched to a gene: 3. The chain's CDR3 is CAISDRDRGSYEQYF. The CDR3 region has the DNA TGTGCCATCAGTGACCGGGACAGGGGTTCCTACGAGCAGTACTTC.

The chain uses TRBV4-1 and TRBJ2-1; 8 nucleotides match TRBD2. CDR3 length equals 17 residues. Trimming took 3 bases from V and 7 from J; bases not matched to a gene: 14. Germline-derived CDR1 and CDR2 are MGHRA and YSYEKL. The CDR3 nucleotides are TGCGCCAGCAGCCAGATAAAAGCGGGAGTCTTCACAAATGAGCAGTTCTTC. This sequence encodes CASSQIKAGVFTNEQFF.

The rearrangement joins TRBV5-1 to TRBJ2-2; the D gene is possibly TRBD2 (5 bases). V lost 4 bases, J lost 8 bases, and 15 bases lay in between. The CDR3 covers 14 residues. Germline V gene lookup returns CDR1 SGHRS and CDR2 YFSETQ. For the CDR3, the DNA is TGCGCCAGCAGCCCGTCCCTAGCTCAGGGGGAGCTGTTTTTT. Translating gives CASSPSLAQGELFF.

V and J are TRBV4-2 and TRBJ2-7; 12 bases agree with TRBD2. The CDR3 extends over 21 amino acids. V shed 1 base, J shed 2 bases, and the junction held 18 bases outside the gene matches. CDR1 and CDR2 from the germline V gene are LGHNA and YNFKEQ. The CDR3 DNA is TGTGCCAGCAGCCAAGTCTCCCTACTAGCGGGAGGAGGTTGGGGCACCTACGAGCAGTACTTC. As protein: CASSQVSLLAGGGWGTYEQYF.

J is TRBJ1-2 and V is TRBV19; 11 bases map to TRBD1. Trimming took 6 bases from V and 4 from J; bases not matched to a gene: 7. The germline CDR1 and CDR2 sequences are LNHDA and SQIVND (reference sequence). The CDR3 consists of 15 residues. The CDR3 DNA sequence: TGTGCCAGTAGCCCCACCGGGACAGGGGGCTATGGCTACACCTTC. This translates into CASSPTGTGGYGYTF.

The CDR3 here is CASSLVWGEGNYEQYF. The CDR3 DNA reads TGTGCCAGCAGCTTGGTATGGGGGGAAGGAAACTACGAGCAGTACTTC. The V gene is TRBV5-8, the J gene TRBJ2-7; D is possibly TRBD2 (6 bases). V dropped 0 bases and J dropped 3 bases, with 16 bases sitting between them. The CDR3 is made up of 16 amino acids. The V gene's germline CDR1 is SGHTS and CDR2 YDEGEE.

The rearrangement uses TRBV9 and TRBJ1-4, with TRBD1 matching 7 bases. Trimming took 0 bases from V and 8 from J; bases not matched to a gene: 4. From germline, CDR1 is SGDLS and CDR2 YYNGEE. CDR3 length: 14 residues. The CDR3 here is CASSVDGTAEKLFF. CDR3 nucleotide sequence: TGTGCCAGCAGCGTAGACGGGACAGCCGAAAAACTGTTTTTT.

In DNA, the CDR3 is TGTGCCAGCAGTTCCATCGTCCTTAGCCGCCGTGTCCACGAGCAGTACTTC. Protein product: CASSSIVLSRRVHEQYF. V usage is TRBV27 and J usage is TRBJ2-7; no clear D. Germline values: CDR1 MNHEY, CDR2 SMNVEV (reference sequence). The V end was cut by 4 bases, the J end by 5 bases, with 24 bases between. CDR3 length: 17 residues.

The V call is TRBV12-5, the J call TRBJ2-1; TRBD2 aligns across 11 bases. The CDR3 has 15 amino acids. CDR1 is LGHNT and CDR2 is FRNRAP in the germline V gene. Trimming at V came to 0 bases and at J to 9 bases, leaving 4 bases not matched to a gene. The CDR3 protein is CASGLVLAGASEQFF. In DNA, the CDR3 is TGTGCTAGTGGTTTGGTACTAGCGGGGGCGAGTGAGCAGTTCTTC. Using reference TRBV12-5 and TRBJ2-1 for the parts outside the CDR3, the full variable domain is DARVTQTPRHKVTEMGQEVTMRCQPILGHNTVFWYRQTMMQGLELLAYFRNRAPLDDSGMPKDRFSAEMPDATLATLKIQPSEPRDSAVYFCASGLVLAGASEQFFGPGTRLTVL.

This chain connects TRBV11-2 to TRBJ2-7; D possibly corresponds to TRBD1 (5 bases). From germline, CDR1 is SGHAT and CDR2 FQNNGV. The V and J ends lost 2 bases and 2 bases respectively, with 7 bases between them. CDR3 size: 13 residues. In DNA, the CDR3 is TGTGCCAGCAGCTTATACAGGACCTACGAGCAGTACTTC. Protein product: CASSLYRTYEQYF.

The J gene is TRBJ1-5, the V gene TRBV11-2, with no clear D. V shed 3 bases and J shed 5 bases, with 26 bases lying between them. The CDR3 is made up of 19 amino acids. The germline V gene has CDR1 SGHAT and CDR2 FQNNGV. The CDR3 DNA follows: TGTGCCAGCAGCTTGGAGAATCCACACCTCCCGCCCGCGTATCAGCCCCAGCATTTT. It is translated as CASSLENPHLPPAYQPQHF.

This chain links TRBV10-1 with TRBJ2-2; TRBD2 is a possible D gene (5 bases). The length of the CDR3 is 12 residues. Trimming removed 7 bases from V and 3 bases from J, with 6 bases in between. CDR1 and CDR2 from the germline V gene are WNHNN and SYGVQD (reference sequence). Here the CDR3 reads CASKGDTGELFF. The CDR3 coding sequence is TGCGCCAGCAAGGGAGACACCGGGGAGCTGTTTTTT.

This chain links TRBV19 with TRBJ1-2; 8 nucleotides match TRBD1. J was trimmed by 5 bases and V by 7 bases; bases with no gene match: 15. Germline V gene lookup returns CDR1 LNHDA and CDR2 SQIVND (reference sequence). The CDR3 totals 16 residues. Here the CDR3 DNA reads TGTGCCAGTAAAGGACCCACGGACAGGGCTGGGTATGGCTACACCTTC. Its translation: CASKGPTDRAGYGYTF.

V is TRBV25-1 and J is TRBJ2-3, with 9 bases lining up with TRBD2. The germline V gene has CDR1 MGHDK and CDR2 SYGVNS. The CDR3 extends over 15 amino acids. The trim removed 7 bases at V and 3 bases at J, leaving 8 bases unmatched. This chain's CDR3 is CASKPGLAQTDTQYF. The CDR3 bases are TGTGCCAGCAAGCCGGGACTAGCACAAACAGATACGCAGTATTTT.

CDR3 DNA sequence: TGTGCCAGCAGCTTAGATCGTCCAGGGGGACGGGTTACGCAGTATTTT. It yields the protein CASSLDRPGGRVTQYF. The rearrangement links TRBV7-8 to TRBJ2-3; TRBD1 aligns across 7 bases. Germline loops: CDR1 SGHVS, CDR2 FQNEAQ. The trim removed 1 base at V and 8 bases at J, leaving 12 bases unmatched. The CDR3 runs 16 residues.

The gene calls are TRBV25-1 and TRBJ2-1; 13 nucleotides align to TRBD2. This CDR3 spans 16 amino acids. The trim removed 2 bases at V and 8 bases at J, leaving 6 bases unmatched. Germline-derived CDR1 and CDR2 are MGHDK and SYGVNS. The CDR3 here is CASSERGTSGNYEQFF. The CDR3 nucleotides read TGTGCCAGCAGTGAAAGAGGGACTAGCGGGAACTATGAGCAGTTCTTC.

The rearrangement joins TRBV6-5 to TRBJ1-2; no clear D. V lost 0 bases to trimming and J lost 2 bases, with 7 bases between them. Germline CDR1 is MNHEY and CDR2 is SVGAGI. The length of the CDR3 is 14 residues. This chain's CDR3 is CASSYSTRNYGYTF. The DNA of the CDR3 is TGTGCCAGCAGTTACTCTACCCGGAACTATGGCTACACCTTC.

The chain has TRBV10-3 and TRBJ1-2, with D unresolved. CDR3 length equals 12 residues. Per germline, CDR1 ENHRY and CDR2 SYGVKD. V was pared by 2 bases and J by 5 bases, with 6 bases between. This CDR3 is CAISEAEYGYTF. The CDR3, as DNA: TGTGCCATCAGTGAGGCCGAGTATGGCTACACCTTC.

This chain joins TRBV28 and TRBJ2-7, with D hard to call. Trimming cost V 2 bases and J 3 bases, with 5 bases left between them. The CDR3 extends over 12 amino acids. Per the germline V gene, CDR1 is MDHEN and CDR2 is SYDVKM. The CDR3 loop is CASSLTVYEQYF. The DNA of the CDR3 is TGTGCCAGCAGTTTAACGGTCTACGAGCAGTACTTC.

V is TRBV19 and J is TRBJ1-4; D may be TRBD1 (6 bases). The germline gives CDR1 LNHDA, CDR2 SQIVND (reference sequence). Trimming pared 3 bases from V and 5 bases from J, leaving 13 bases between. This CDR3 is built from 15 residues. CDR3: CASSIQDSLNEKLFF. The CDR3 nucleotides are TGTGCCAGTAGTATTCAGGACAGCTTAAATGAAAAACTGTTTTTT.

The V and J genes are TRBV28 and TRBJ1-5, with 12 positions matching TRBD1. The germline V gene has CDR1 MDHEN and CDR2 SYDVKM. CDR3 length equals 17 residues. V shed 4 bases and J 2 bases; nucleotides not matched to a gene: 6. The CDR3 nucleotides read TGTGCCAGCAGTTCTGGGACAGGGGGCCTAGGCAATCAGCCCCAGCATTTT. Translation: CASSSGTGGLGNQPQHF.